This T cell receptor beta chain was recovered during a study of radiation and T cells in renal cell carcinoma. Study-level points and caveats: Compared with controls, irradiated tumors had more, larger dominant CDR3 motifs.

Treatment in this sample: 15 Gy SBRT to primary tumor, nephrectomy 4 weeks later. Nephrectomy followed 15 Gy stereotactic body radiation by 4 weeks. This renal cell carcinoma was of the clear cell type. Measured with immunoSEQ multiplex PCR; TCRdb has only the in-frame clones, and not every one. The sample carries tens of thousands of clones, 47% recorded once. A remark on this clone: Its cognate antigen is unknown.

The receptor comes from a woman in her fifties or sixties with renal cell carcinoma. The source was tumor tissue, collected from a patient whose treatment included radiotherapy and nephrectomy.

The CDR3 DNA is TGCAGCGTTGATTTCGGGGAGCACACCATATATTTT. It encodes CSVDFGEHTIYF. The chain couples TRBV29-1 to TRBJ1-3; D is unclear. Germline CDR1 is SQVTM and CDR2 is ANQGSEA. The CDR3 contains 12 residues. Trimming took 3 bases from V and 8 from J, leaving 11 bases between them.